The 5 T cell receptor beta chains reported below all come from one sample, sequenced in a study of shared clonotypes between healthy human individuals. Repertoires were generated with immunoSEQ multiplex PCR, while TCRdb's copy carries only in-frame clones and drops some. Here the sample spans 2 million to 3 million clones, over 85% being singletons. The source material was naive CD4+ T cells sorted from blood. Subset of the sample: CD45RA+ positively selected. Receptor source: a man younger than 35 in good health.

The CDR3: CAWKLDSYAYEQYF. CDR3 bases: TGTGCCTGGAAATTGGACAGCTACGCCTACGAGCAGTACTTC. J is TRBJ2-7 and V is TRBV30, with D possibly being TRBD1 (6 bases). The CDR3 has 14 residues. Germline assignment: CDR1 GTSNPN and CDR2 SVGIG (reference sequence). V shed 4 bases and J shed 2 bases, with 15 bases lying between them.

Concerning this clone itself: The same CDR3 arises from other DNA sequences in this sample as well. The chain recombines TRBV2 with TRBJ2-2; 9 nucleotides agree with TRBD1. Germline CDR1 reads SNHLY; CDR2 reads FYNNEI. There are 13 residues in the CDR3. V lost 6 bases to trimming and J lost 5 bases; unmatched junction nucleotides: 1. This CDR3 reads CASRGTGTGELFF. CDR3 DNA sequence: TGTGCCAGCAGAGGGACAGGGACCGGGGAGCTGTTTTTT.

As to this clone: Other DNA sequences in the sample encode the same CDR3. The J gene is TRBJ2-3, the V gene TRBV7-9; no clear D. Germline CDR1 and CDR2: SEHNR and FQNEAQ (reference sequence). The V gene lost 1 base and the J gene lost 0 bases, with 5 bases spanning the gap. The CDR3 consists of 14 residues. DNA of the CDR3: TGTGCCAGCAGCTTAGGCCTTAGCACAGATACGCAGTATTTT. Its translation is CASSLGLSTDTQYF.

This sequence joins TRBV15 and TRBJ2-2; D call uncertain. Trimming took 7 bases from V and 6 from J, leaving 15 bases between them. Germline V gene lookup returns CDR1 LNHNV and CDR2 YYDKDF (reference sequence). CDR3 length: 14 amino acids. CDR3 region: CATTPPDLAGELFF. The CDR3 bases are TGTGCCACCACCCCTCCTGACTTGGCCGGGGAGCTGTTTTTT.

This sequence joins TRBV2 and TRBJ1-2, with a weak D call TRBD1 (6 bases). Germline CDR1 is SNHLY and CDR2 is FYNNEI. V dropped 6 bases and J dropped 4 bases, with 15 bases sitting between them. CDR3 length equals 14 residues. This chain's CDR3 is CASSSMTGAYGYTF. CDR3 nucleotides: TGTGCCAGCAGCTCGATGACAGGAGCCTATGGCTACACCTTC. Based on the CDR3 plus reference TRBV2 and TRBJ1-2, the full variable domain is EPEVTQTPSHQVTQMGQEVILRCVPISNHLYFYWYRQILGQKVEFLVSFYNNEISEKSEIFDDQFSVERPDGSNFTLKIRSTKLEDSAMYFCASSSMTGAYGYTFGSGTRLTVV.